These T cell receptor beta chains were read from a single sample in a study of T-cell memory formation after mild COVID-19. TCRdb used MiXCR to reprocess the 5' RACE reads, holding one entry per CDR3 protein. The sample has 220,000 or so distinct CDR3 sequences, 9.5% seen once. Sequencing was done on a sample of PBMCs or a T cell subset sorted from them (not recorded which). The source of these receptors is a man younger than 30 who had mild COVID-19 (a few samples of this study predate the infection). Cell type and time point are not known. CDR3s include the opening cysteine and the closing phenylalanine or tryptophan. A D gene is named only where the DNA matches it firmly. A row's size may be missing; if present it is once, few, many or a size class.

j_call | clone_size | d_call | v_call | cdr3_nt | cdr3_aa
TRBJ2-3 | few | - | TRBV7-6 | TGTGCCAGCAGTCCCACTAGCACAGATACGCAGTATTTT | CASSPTSTDTQYF
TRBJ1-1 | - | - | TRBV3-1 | TGTGCCAGCAGCCAACACAACTTGGGCACTGAAGCTTTCTTT | CASSQHNLGTEAFF
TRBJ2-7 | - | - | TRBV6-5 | TGTGCCAGCAGCTACTCGGGCATCCGTGCGGATTACGAGCAGTACTTC | CASSYSGIRADYEQYF
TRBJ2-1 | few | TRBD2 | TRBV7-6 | TGTGCCAGCAGCACTAGCGGGGGCGCTTACAATGAGCAGTTCTTC | CASSTSGGAYNEQFF
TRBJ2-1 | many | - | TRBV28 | TGTGCCAGCGCGGACTATAGCTCCTACAATGAGCAGTTCTTC | CASADYSSYNEQFF
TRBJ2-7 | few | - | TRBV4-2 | TGTGCCAGCAGCCAAACTGCCTACGAGCAGTACTTC | CASSQTAYEQYF
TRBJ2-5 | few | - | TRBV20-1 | TGCAGTGCAAAGGGGGGGGATAGTAGCGAGACCCAGTACTTC | CSAKGGDSSETQYF
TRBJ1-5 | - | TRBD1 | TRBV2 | TGTGCCAGCAGCCTGACAGGGACCGGCAATCAGCCCCAGCATTTT | CASSLTGTGNQPQHF
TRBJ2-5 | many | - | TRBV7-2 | TGTGCCAGCAGCTTGACGGGGGTAGAGACCCAGTACTTC | CASSLTGVETQYF
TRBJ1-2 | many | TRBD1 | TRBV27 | TGTGCCAGCAGCCCCGGGACAGGGATTAACTATGGCTACACCTTC | CASSPGTGINYGYTF
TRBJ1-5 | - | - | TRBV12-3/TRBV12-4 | TGTGCCAGCAGTGCCGGGACAACAAACCAAGGGTATCAGCCCCAGCATTTT | CASSAGTTNQGYQPQHF
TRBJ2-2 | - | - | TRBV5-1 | TGCGCCAGCACCTTCACCCGGTCCGGGGAGCTGTTTTTT | CASTFTRSGELFF
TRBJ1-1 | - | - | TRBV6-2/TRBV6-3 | TGTGCCAGCAGAGACGAGGGGAGGGGGAACACTGAAGCTTTCTTT | CASRDEGRGNTEAFF
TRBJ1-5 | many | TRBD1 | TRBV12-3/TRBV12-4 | TGTGCCAGCAGTTCCCACCCTAGGGCCCTGACAGGGTCGAGGGGGAGTCAGCCCCAGCATTTT | CASSSHPRALTGSRGSQPQHF
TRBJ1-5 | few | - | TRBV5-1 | TGCGCCAGCAGTATGGGCCTGGATCAGCCCCAGCATTTT | CASSMGLDQPQHF
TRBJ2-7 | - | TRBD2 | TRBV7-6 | TGTGCCAGCAGCAACCCAGCTAGCGGCTACGAGCAGTACTTC | CASSNPASGYEQYF
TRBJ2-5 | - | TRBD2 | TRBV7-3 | TGTGCCAGCAGCTTAAACGGGGGGAGAGAGACCCAGTACTTC | CASSLNGGRETQYF
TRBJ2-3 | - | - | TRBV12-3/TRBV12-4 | TGTGCCAGCAGTTTGGGAGGGGGGCCCTACACAGATACGCAGTATTTT | CASSLGGGPYTDTQYF
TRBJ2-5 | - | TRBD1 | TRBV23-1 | TGCGCCAGCAGTCAATCCTACAGGGGCAGCCGGGAGACCCAGTACTTC | CASSQSYRGSRETQYF
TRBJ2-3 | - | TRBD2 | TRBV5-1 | TGCGCCAGCAGCCGATCGGGTCTTAGGGGACTAGCGGGCACAGATACGCAGTATTTT | CASSRSGLRGLAGTDTQYF
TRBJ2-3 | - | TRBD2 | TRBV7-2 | TGTGCCAGCAGCCGCCCGGCCGTAGCGGGACCCACCTCAGGTGCTCCAGATACGCAGTATTTT | CASSRPAVAGPTSGAPDTQYF
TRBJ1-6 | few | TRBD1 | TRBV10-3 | TGTGCCATCAGTGATGGGACAGAGATCAGCTCCTATAATTCACCCCTCCACTTT | CAISDGTEISSYNSPLHF
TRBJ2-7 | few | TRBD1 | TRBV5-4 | TGTGCCAGCAGCTTTGGGGACAGGGGCTACGAGCAGTACTTC | CASSFGDRGYEQYF
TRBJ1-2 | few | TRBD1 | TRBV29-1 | TGCAGCGTTGAGCCAGGGGGCATTGAAGGCTACACCTTC | CSVEPGGIEGYTF
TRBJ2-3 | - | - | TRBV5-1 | TGCGCCAGCAGCTTGGCGCGACTAGAGAGCACAGATACGCAGTATTTT | CASSLARLESTDTQYF
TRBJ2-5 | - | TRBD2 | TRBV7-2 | TGTGCCAGCAGCTTAGCCGGGACTAGCGCCGCGGGGGAGACCCAGTACTTC | CASSLAGTSAAGETQYF
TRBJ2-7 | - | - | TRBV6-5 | TGTGCCAGCAGTTACGAGGGATCCTACGAGCAGTACTTC | CASSYEGSYEQYF
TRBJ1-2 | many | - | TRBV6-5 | TGTGCCAGCAGGGGGACGGAGTACTATGGCTACACCTTC | CASRGTEYYGYTF
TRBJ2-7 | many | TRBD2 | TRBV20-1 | TGCAGTGCTAGAGGGAGACTAGCGGCATCCTACGAGCAGTACTTC | CSARGRLAASYEQYF
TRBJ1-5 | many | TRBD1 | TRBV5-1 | TGCGCCAGCAGCTTGCAGGGGGAGCAGCCCCAGCATTTT | CASSLQGEQPQHF
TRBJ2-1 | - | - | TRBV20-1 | TGCAGTGCTAGAGACAGGGGAGGAAATGAGCAGTTCTTC | CSARDRGGNEQFF
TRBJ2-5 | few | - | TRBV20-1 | TGCAGTGGGGAGACAGATCAAGAGACCCAGTACTTC | CSGETDQETQYF
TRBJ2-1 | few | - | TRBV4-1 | TGCGCCAGCAGCCAAGATCCGTCAGGGGCTAACAATGAGCAGTTCTTC | CASSQDPSGANNEQFF
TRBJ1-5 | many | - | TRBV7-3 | TGTGCCAGCAGCTTAACGGGAAGTCAGCCCCAGCATTTT | CASSLTGSQPQHF
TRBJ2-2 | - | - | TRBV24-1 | TGTGCCACCAGTGCCTCTAAGGACAGTGCGAGGTCCGGGGAGCTGTTTTTT | CATSASKDSARSGELFF
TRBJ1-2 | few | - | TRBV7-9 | TGTGCCAGCAGCCTCCAAGGGCTAGGTGGCTACACCTTC | CASSLQGLGGYTF
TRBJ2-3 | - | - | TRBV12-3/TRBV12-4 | TGTGCCAGCAGTTCCTCGGGGGCGGATACGCAGTATTTT | CASSSSGADTQYF
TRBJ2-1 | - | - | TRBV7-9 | TGTGCCAGCAGCCAATTGGGGGAGGCTGAGCAGTTCTTC | CASSQLGEAEQFF
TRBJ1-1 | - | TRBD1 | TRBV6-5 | TGTGCCAGCAGTTACGCGACAGGGGGAAAAACTGAAGCTTTCTTT | CASSYATGGKTEAFF
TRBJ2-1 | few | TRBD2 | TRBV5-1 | TGCGCCAGCAGCCCCGTATGGGAGCGGGGCAGAGGGGCCTACAATGAGCAGTTCTTC | CASSPVWERGRGAYNEQFF